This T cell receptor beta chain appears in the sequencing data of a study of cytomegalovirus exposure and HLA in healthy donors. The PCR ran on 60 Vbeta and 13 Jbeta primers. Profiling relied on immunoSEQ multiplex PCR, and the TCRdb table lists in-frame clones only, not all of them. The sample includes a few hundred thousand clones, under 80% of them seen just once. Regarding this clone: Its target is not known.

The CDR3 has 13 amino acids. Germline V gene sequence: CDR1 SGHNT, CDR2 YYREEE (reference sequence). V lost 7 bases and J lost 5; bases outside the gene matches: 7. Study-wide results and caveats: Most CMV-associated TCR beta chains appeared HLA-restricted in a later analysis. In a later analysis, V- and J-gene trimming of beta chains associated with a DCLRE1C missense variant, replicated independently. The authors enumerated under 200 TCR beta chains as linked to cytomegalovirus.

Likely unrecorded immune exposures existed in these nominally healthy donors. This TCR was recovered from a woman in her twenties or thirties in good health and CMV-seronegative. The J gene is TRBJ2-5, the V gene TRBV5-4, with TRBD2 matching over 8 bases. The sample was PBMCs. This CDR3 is CASSSGGQETQYF. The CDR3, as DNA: TGTGCCAGCTCGTCGGGGGGGCAGGAGACCCAGTACTTC.